The 20 T cell receptor beta chains reported below all come from one sample, sequenced in a study of T cells after yellow fever vaccination. TCRdb independently ran MiXCR on the 5' RACE reads; one entry per CDR3 protein. The sample lists a few hundred thousand distinct CDR3 sequences, roughly 12% occurring once. The sequences come from PBMCs, collected on the day of the first yellow fever vaccination. The receptors originated from a young man who received the YFV17D yellow fever vaccine.

This clonotype has at least ten counts. V and J are TRBV4-1 and TRBJ2-7; weak D call: TRBD1 (5 bases). V was trimmed by 0 bases and J by 2 bases, leaving 11 bases between them. The CDR3 is 15 amino acids. The V gene's germline CDR1 is MGHRA and CDR2 YSYEKL. CDR3 residues: CASSQDPQDTYEQYF. CDR3 nucleotides: TGCGCCAGCAGCCAAGATCCTCAGGACACCTACGAGCAGTACTTC.

A few counts support this clonotype. V and J are TRBV7-9 and TRBJ2-5; 7 nucleotides align to TRBD1. Germline V gene data show CDR1 as SEHNR and CDR2 as FQNEAQ (reference sequence). This CDR3 region has 13 residues. V was pared by 5 bases and J by 3 bases, with 3 bases of the junction left unmatched. As DNA, the CDR3 is TGTGCCAGCAGCGCCGGGACAGAAGAGACCCAGTACTTC. Translating gives CASSAGTEETQYF.

This clonotype was detected only a few times. J is TRBJ1-2 and V is TRBV12-3 or TRBV12-4, with 10 bases that match TRBD1. The V and J ends lost 4 bases and 14 bases, in that order; junction bases with no gene match: 7. The length of the CDR3 is 12 residues. The CDR3 DNA is TGTGCCAGCAGTTCTCGACCGGGACAGGGGACCTTC. This encodes CASSSRPGQGTF.

This clonotype showed up many times. J is TRBJ2-5 and V is TRBV12-3 or TRBV12-4; unclear D gene. The CDR3 covers 16 residues. V was cut by 4 bases and J by 4 bases, with 19 bases left in between. This chain's CDR3 is CASSSPGVRVGETQYF. For the CDR3, the DNA is TGTGCCAGCAGTTCCCCGGGTGTCCGGGTTGGAGAGACCCAGTACTTC.

The table lists this clonotype with a few counts. The gene calls are TRBV4-1 and TRBJ2-2; D uncertain. Trimming pared 5 bases from V and 4 bases from J, leaving 5 bases between. CDR3 length equals 12 residues. Looked up from germline, CDR1 is MGHRA and CDR2 is YSYEKL. The CDR3 is CASSTTTGELFF. DNA for the CDR3: TGCGCCAGCAGCACCACCACCGGGGAGCTGTTTTTT.

This clonotype was counted between two and nine times. This chain joins TRBV5-4 and TRBJ2-3; D gene ambiguous. Per the germline V gene, CDR1 is SGHNT and CDR2 is YYREEE (reference sequence). This CDR3 spans 14 amino acids. Trimming left V 4 bases short and J 2 bases short, with 11 bases between. The CDR3 is CASSPPEHTDTQYF. DNA of the CDR3: TGTGCCAGCAGCCCCCCGGAGCACACAGATACGCAGTATTTT.

This chain connects TRBV10-3 to TRBJ2-1; 7 positions agree with TRBD2. The CDR3 covers 16 residues. Germline V gene data show CDR1 as ENHRY and CDR2 as SYGVKD. J lost 2 bases, V lost 0 bases, and 4 bases had no gene match. The CDR3 region is CAISESMGGAYNEQFF. DNA of the CDR3: TGTGCCATCAGTGAGTCGATGGGGGGGGCCTACAATGAGCAGTTCTTC.

The chain links TRBV6-1 to TRBJ1-4; D is ambiguous. Germline V gene lookup returns CDR1 MNHNS and CDR2 SASEGT. The CDR3 has 15 residues. V lost 6 bases and J 8 bases, leaving 19 bases between the germline ends. The CDR3, as DNA: TGTGCCAGCAGCCTTCGGGCTTACATAGGGGAAAAACTGTTTTTT. Its translation is CASSLRAYIGEKLFF.

Concerning this clonotype itself: At one of its ends the junction is not consistent with the germline gene, which may arise from a read error. The V gene is TRBV7-9, the J gene TRBJ1-1, with D unresolved. The CDR3 contains 14 residues. The germline CDR1 and CDR2 sequences are SEHNR and FQNEAQ (reference sequence). The CDR3 loop is CAISFFQSNTEAFF. The CDR3 DNA sequence: TGTGCCATCAGCTTTTTCCAGAGCAACACTGAAGCTTTCTTT.

The chain carries TRBV3-1 and TRBJ1-2; 7 bases fit TRBD1. The CDR3 is 16 residues long. Germline assignment: CDR1 LGHDT and CDR2 YNNKEL (reference sequence). Unmatched junction bases numbered 10, after V lost 2 bases and J lost 4 bases. The DNA for the CDR3 is TGTGCCAGCAGCCAATGGCAGACAGGGACGCGCTATGGCTACACCTTC. This encodes CASSQWQTGTRYGYTF.

In its sample, this clonotype was seen many times. The CDR3 DNA follows: TGTGCCAGCAGCTTAGCAGGGGACAATCAGCCCCAGCATTTT. Encoded protein: CASSLAGDNQPQHF. The V and J genes are TRBV7-9 and TRBJ1-5; D may be TRBD1 (5 bases). V lost 0 bases, J lost 3 bases, and 6 bases lay in between. The CDR3 runs to 14 residues. Germline CDR1 is SEHNR and CDR2 is FQNEAQ (reference sequence).

The genes are TRBV11-2 and TRBJ2-5, with 8 positions matching TRBD2. Per germline, CDR1 SGHAT and CDR2 FQNNGV. The CDR3 loop spans 18 amino acids. With V trimmed by 5 bases and J by 4 bases, 18 bases remained unmatched. The CDR3 here is CASSQFGGAGEYGETQYF. Here the CDR3 DNA reads TGTGCCAGCAGCCAATTCGGGGGGGCCGGGGAGTACGGAGAGACCCAGTACTTC.

The chain carries TRBV7-9 and TRBJ2-1; tentatively, D is TRBD1 (6 bases). V was pared by 8 bases and J by 6 bases, with 17 bases between. CDR3 size: 14 residues. Germline CDR1 is SEHNR and CDR2 is FQNEAQ (reference sequence). The CDR3 is CASQGKAQLNEQFF. CDR3 DNA: TGTGCCAGCCAGGGGAAGGCACAACTCAATGAGCAGTTCTTC.

This clonotype has only a few counts. V and J are TRBV12-3 or TRBV12-4 and TRBJ2-2; no clear D. The CDR3 has 10 amino acids. V gave up 6 bases and J gave up 6 bases, with 2 bases separating them. The CDR3 bases are TGTGCCAGCAGGTCCGGGGAGCTGTTTTTT. Residues: CASRSGELFF.

J is TRBJ2-5 and V is TRBV6-4, with TRBD2 matching 9 bases. CDR1 is MRHNA, CDR2 SNTAGT, per germline. J lost 0 bases, V lost 0 bases, and 11 bases had no gene match. This CDR3 is built from 19 residues. This CDR3 is CASSDSGSAGGPYQETQYF. CDR3 in DNA: TGTGCCAGCAGTGACTCGGGGTCAGCGGGGGGCCCGTACCAAGAGACCCAGTACTTC.

The chain joins TRBV6-1 to TRBJ1-4; no definite D call. CDR3 length: 14 residues. V was clipped by 6 bases and J by 0 bases, with 8 bases between them. Germline CDR1 is MNHNS and CDR2 is SASEGT. DNA for the CDR3: TGTGCCAGCAGCGGAGTTGCAACTAATGAAAAACTGTTTTTT. This translates into CASSGVATNEKLFF.

Only a few counts were recorded for this clonotype. The V call is TRBV9, the J call TRBJ1-4; D is unresolved. Trimming cost V 0 bases and J 5 bases, with 14 bases left between them. CDR3 length: 16 residues. Germline V lookup: CDR1 SGDLS, CDR2 YYNGEE. The CDR3, as DNA: TGTGCCAGCAGCGTAGACCCGGACCGGGAGAATGAAAAACTGTTTTTT. Its translation: CASSVDPDRENEKLFF. Full variable domain (outside the CDR3, taken from reference TRBV9 and TRBJ1-4): DSGVTQTPKHLITATGQRVTLRCSPRSGDLSVYWYQQSLDQGLQFLIQYYNGEERAKGNILERFSAQQFPDLHSELNLSSLELGDSALYFCASSVDPDRENEKLFFGSGTQLSVL.

This clonotype showed up just a few times. The chain links TRBV7-9 to TRBJ2-2, with D maybe TRBD1 (5 bases). The CDR3 loop spans 13 amino acids. V lost 7 bases and J 1 base, leaving 7 bases between the germline ends. Looked up from germline, CDR1 is SEHNR and CDR2 is FQNEAQ (reference sequence). The CDR3 nucleotides read TGTGCCAGCAACGACAGGAACACCGGGGAGCTGTTTTTT. Translated, it gives CASNDRNTGELFF.

This clonotype came up a few times. The V call is TRBV3-1, the J call TRBJ1-4; maybe TRBD1 (6 bases). This CDR3 has 15 amino acids. Germline assignment: CDR1 LGHDT and CDR2 YNNKEL (reference sequence). The V end was cut by 3 bases, the J end by 5 bases, with 13 bases between. The CDR3 bases are TGTGCCAGCAGCCACCGGGGGCTCGGGAATGAAAAACTGTTTTTT. As protein: CASSHRGLGNEKLFF.

This clonotype has only a few counts. The chain uses TRBV4-2 and TRBJ2-5; D is perhaps TRBD2 (6 bases). Trimming pared 1 base from V and 3 bases from J, leaving 9 bases between. Germline CDR1 and CDR2: LGHNA and YNFKEQ. The CDR3 has 14 residues. DNA for the CDR3: TGTGCCAGCAGCCAAGGACTAGAAGAAGAGACCCAGTACTTC. Its protein product is CASSQGLEEETQYF.